The entry below describes one T cell receptor beta chain. Its antigen remains unidentified. The ends were cut back, 1 base at V and 0 bases at J, with 10 bases in the middle. CDR3 length equals 16 residues. Germline V gene lookup returns CDR1 SGHAT and CDR2 FQNNGV. The data were taken from a study of molecular identifiers for immune sequencing clone quantification. Sorting selected naive CD8 T cells with a CD8+CD4-CCR7+CD45RA+ phenotype. General observations from the study: Highly expanded clone sizes could end up underestimated if a barcode were shared by identical TCR molecules. It was shown that clones above 20 RNA copies held over 99% of effector molecules, but under 1% in naive cells.

With listed TCR primers and previously described methods, bulk TCR libraries were prepared. TCRdb redid the calling of the PCR reads with MiXCR, one entry per CDR3 protein. The sample contains about 300,000 distinct CDR3 sequences, 20% to 25% of which appear only once. The receptor was derived from a human donor in good health. Some libraries in this study had Jurkat cell RNA spiked in. What was sequenced was naive CD8+ T cells from blood, with Jurkat cell RNA spiked in. The sample's subset: FACS-sorted CD8+CD4-CCR7+CD45RA+ naive T cells. The J gene is TRBJ2-1, the V gene TRBV11-2; D could derive from TRBD1 or TRBD2 (5 bases each). The CDR3 bases are TGTGCCAGCAGCTTAGTGGTGGGGACCTCCTACAATGAGCAGTTCTTC. The encoded protein is CASSLVVGTSYNEQFF.